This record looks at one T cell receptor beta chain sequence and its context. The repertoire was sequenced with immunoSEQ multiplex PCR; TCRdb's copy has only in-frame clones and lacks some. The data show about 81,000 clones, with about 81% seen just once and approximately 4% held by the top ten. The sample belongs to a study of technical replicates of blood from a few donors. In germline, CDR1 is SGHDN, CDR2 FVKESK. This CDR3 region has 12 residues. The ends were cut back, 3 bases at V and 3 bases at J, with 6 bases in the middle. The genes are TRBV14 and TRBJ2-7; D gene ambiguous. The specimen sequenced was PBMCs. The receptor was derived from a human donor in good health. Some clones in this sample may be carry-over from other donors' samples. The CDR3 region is CASSQGSYEQYF. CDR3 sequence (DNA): TGTGCCAGCAGCCAGGGCAGCTACGAGCAGTACTTC.